This T cell receptor (beta chain) emerged from a study of regulatory and conventional T cells in RAG deficiency. General observations from the study: Shorter CDR3s in all patient subsets; >75% Treg-Tconv overlap in Omenn.

As for this clone: Antigen unknown.

V trimming: 5 bases; J trimming: 0 bases; junction bases outside the gene matches: 7. This CDR3 region has 17 residues. Germline V gene data show CDR1 as SGHRS and CDR2 as YFSETQ. Blood CD4+ CD25-high CD127-low regulatory T cells supplied the genomic DNA template. Produced via immunoSEQ multiplex PCR; TCRdb's table is partial and in-frame only. The table shows roughly 11,000 clones, with less than 95% occurring only once. These data also featured in a second study, about regulatory T cells. That work adds: Amplification used 52 TRBV primers and 13 TRBJ primers.

V and J are TRBV5-1 and TRBJ2-3; 12 bases are shared with TRBD2. The sequence was collected from a human donor in good health. The specimen sequenced was CD127- CD25+ CD4+ Tregs sorted from blood. The CDR3 bases are TGCGCCAGCAGAGGGCTAGCGGGGGGGCGAAGCACAGATACGCAGTATTTT. Protein product: CASRGLAGGRSTDTQYF.